This T cell receptor (beta chain) stems from a study of cytomegalovirus exposure and HLA in healthy donors. In the PCR, 60 Vbeta and 13 Jbeta primers were used. Profiled with immunoSEQ multiplex PCR; TCRdb holds only in-frame clones, not every one. The data hold fewer than 250,000 clones, with 75% to 85% observed a single time. The CDR3 spans 13 residues. Trimming cost V 8 bases and J 5 bases; bases outside gene matches: 8. CDR1 and CDR2 (germline): LNHDA, SQIVND (reference sequence). The sequenced material came from PBMCs. The source of this sequence is a woman in her twenties or thirties in good health and CMV-seropositive. The genes are TRBV19 and TRBJ1-1; TRBD1 agrees at 7 bases. The CDR3 is CASSNRGWTEAFF. In nucleotides, the CDR3 is TGTGCCAGTTCTAACAGGGGATGGACTGAAGCTTTCTTT.